Below, one T cell receptor beta chain is given with its context. Its antigen is unidentified. Use of 60 Vbeta and 13 Jbeta primers characterized the PCR. Only in-frame clones appear in the TCRdb table, and some are missing; sequencing was by immunoSEQ multiplex PCR. This repertoire shows approximately 190,000 clones, more than 70% found once; its top ten account for 0.26%. This sample is drawn from a study of cytomegalovirus exposure and HLA in healthy donors. Germline V CDR1 and CDR2: SGHDT, YYEEEE. The CDR3 totals 16 residues. The V gene lost 0 bases and the J gene lost 4 bases, with 13 bases spanning the gap. Study outcomes and limitations: Cytomegalovirus status was reportedly diagnosed by the classifier with high specificity and sensitivity.

The chain combines TRBV5-6 with TRBJ1-4; D gene uncertain. This sequence was found in a boy aged 5-17 years in good health and CMV-seronegative. Sequencing was performed on PBMCs. In DNA, the CDR3 is TGTGCCAGCAGCTTGGGGTCAACGGGAGATAATGAAAAACTGTTTTTT. Translation gives CASSLGSTGDNEKLFF.